This TCR beta chain emerged from a study of response to subunit inactivated influenza vaccine. Study results and caveats: It was the authors' suggestion that each seasonal influenza vaccination recruits few new T cells.

Trimming took off 5 bases at V and 0 bases at J, with 11 bases between the two ends. The CDR3 is 13 residues long. The germline V gene has CDR1 SQVTM and CDR2 ANQGSEA. TCRdb ran MiXCR on the RT-PCR reads and lists one entry per CDR3 protein. The sample lists about 480,000 distinct CDR3 sequences; over 10% were seen once. This clonotype was counted ten times or more. Its antigen is not identified. This sequence was found in a man aged 45-65 years who received an inactivated influenza vaccine. The chain carries TRBV29-1 and TRBJ2-7; D is unresolved. The starting material was PBMCs from blood, obtained more than 35 days after vaccination. The CDR3 loop is CSVSRSSSYEQYF. DNA for the CDR3: TGCAGCGTTTCCCGGTCAAGCTCCTACGAGCAGTACTTC.